The 2 T cell receptor beta chains presented below share a single source sample, sequenced in a study of T cell responses to AZD1222 COVID-19 vaccine. Method: immunoSEQ multiplex PCR; TCRdb's copy keeps in-frame clones and lacks some. The sample holds roughly 180,000 clones, approximately 92% seen once. The sequencing used peripheral blood, collected 28 days after the second dose of the MenACWY control vaccine. These TCRs come from an adult who received the MenACWY meningococcal vaccine as a control.

The genes are TRBV7-9 and TRBJ2-1, with D hard to call. The germline CDR1 and CDR2 sequences are SEHNR and FQNEAQ (reference sequence). V was cut by 4 bases and J by 5 bases, with 18 bases left in between. This CDR3 has 16 amino acids. Here the CDR3 reads CASSSYTPGRDNEQFF. The CDR3 region has the DNA TGTGCCAGCAGCTCTTATACGCCAGGTCGGGACAATGAGCAGTTCTTC.

V usage is TRBV7-9 and J usage is TRBJ1-1; a weak D match, TRBD1 (5 bases). Germline CDR1 and CDR2: SEHNR and FQNEAQ (reference sequence). V lost 6 bases to trimming and J lost 1 base, with 12 bases between them. The CDR3 is 14 amino acids. The CDR3 coding sequence is TGTGCCAGCAGACCGGACACAAAGAACACTGAAGCTTTCTTT. Translation: CASRPDTKNTEAFF.